A selection of T cell receptor beta chains follows, all from one sample in a study of response to subunit inactivated influenza vaccine. MiXCR, run by TCRdb on the RT-PCR reads, gives a single entry per CDR3 protein. The repertoire holds about 520,000 distinct CDR3 sequences, around 7.9% seen once, with around 14% in the top ten. The specimen was PBMCs from blood, collected roughly 24 months after vaccination. The receptors come from a man between 50 and 69 years old who received an inactivated influenza vaccine. Both conserved end residues are part of each CDR3. The D gene is left open where the match is weak. Only part of the rows carry a size: once, few, many, or a class if the clone is expanded.

D gene,clone size,J gene,V gene,CDR3 protein,CDR3 DNA
NA,NA,TRBJ1-2,TRBV4-3,CASSQDGQGGVGGYTF,TGCGCCAGCAGCCAAGATGGGCAGGGCGGTGTAGGTGGCTACACCTTC
NA,NA,TRBJ1-2,TRBV29-1,CSVDDGYTF,TGCAGCGTTGATGATGGCTACACCTTC
NA,few,TRBJ2-3,TRBV5-4,CASSLYSGGQDTQYF,TGTGCCAGCAGCTTGTATTCGGGGGGCCAAGATACGCAGTATTTT
NA,NA,TRBJ1-1,TRBV3-1,CASSQVSRYTEAFF,TGTGCCAGCAGCCAAGTTTCGAGATACACTGAAGCTTTCTTT
TRBD2,NA,TRBJ2-7,TRBV28,CASSLGLASLEQYF,TGTGCCAGCAGTTTAGGACTAGCGTCCCTCGAGCAGTACTTC
NA,NA,TRBJ1-2,TRBV12-3/TRBV12-4,CASSLTPVANYGYTF,TGTGCCAGCAGTTTAACTCCTGTAGCTAACTATGGCTACACCTTC
NA,many,TRBJ2-3,TRBV25-1,CASRAVPPGASTGVLYF,TGTGCCAGCAGGGCCGTTCCCCCCGGAGCCTCGACTGGGGTATTATATTTT
TRBD2,many,TRBJ2-1,TRBV12-3/TRBV12-4,CASSKPGLAADNEQFF,TGTGCCAGCAGTAAACCGGGACTAGCGGCAGACAATGAGCAGTTCTTC
TRBD1,many,TRBJ2-7,TRBV29-1,CSVGTGTSYEQYF,TGCAGCGTTGGGACAGGCACTTCTTACGAGCAGTACTTC
NA,NA,TRBJ2-5,TRBV20-1,CSARDTRNQETQYF,TGCAGTGCTAGAGATACGCGAAACCAAGAGACCCAGTACTTC
NA,NA,TRBJ2-1,TRBV2,CAGTPWLYNEQFF,TGTGCCGGCACCCCTTGGCTTTACAATGAGCAGTTCTTC
TRBD1,few,TRBJ2-7,TRBV20-1,CSARDLGQGPGEQYF,TGCAGTGCTAGAGATCTAGGACAGGGGCCTGGCGAGCAGTACTTC
NA,few,TRBJ2-1,TRBV27,CASSLSDPSYNEQFF,TGTGCCAGCAGTCTTTCGGACCCCTCCTACAATGAGCAGTTCTTC
NA,many,TRBJ2-1,TRBV5-1,CASRIGQEWFF,TGCGCCAGCAGAATAGGTCAAGAGTGGTTCTTC
NA,few,TRBJ2-7,TRBV20-1,CSALRGSATYEQYF,TGCAGTGCTCTCCGGGGTAGCGCCACCTACGAGCAGTACTTC